This TCR beta chain came from a study of cytomegalovirus exposure and HLA in healthy donors. About this clone itself: No antigen is known for it.

Primers: 60 Vbeta forward and 13 Jbeta reverse. Sequencing used immunoSEQ multiplex PCR; TCRdb keeps in-frame clones, though not all of them. The profile shows more than 85,000 clones, approximately 83% of them singletons. CDR1 is SGHDT and CDR2 is YYEEEE in the germline V gene. V lost 4 bases and J lost 3, with 14 bases in between. The CDR3 loop spans 14 amino acids. Notes on the study in general: Indistinguishable V segments, including TRBV6-2 and TRBV6-3, were excluded. Reportedly, TCR beta sequences accurately predicted HLA-A and HLA-B alleles in most subjects. Looking again later, the authors saw that most CMV-associated TCR beta chains seemed HLA-restricted.

The chain is built from TRBV5-6 and TRBJ2-7; D possibly corresponds to TRBD2 (7 bases). This TCR was sampled from a man younger than 35 in good health and CMV-seronegative. Material: PBMCs. For the CDR3, the DNA is TGTGCCAGCAGCGGGGGGGGGACAAGCTACGAGCAGTACTTC. Translating it yields CASSGGGTSYEQYF.